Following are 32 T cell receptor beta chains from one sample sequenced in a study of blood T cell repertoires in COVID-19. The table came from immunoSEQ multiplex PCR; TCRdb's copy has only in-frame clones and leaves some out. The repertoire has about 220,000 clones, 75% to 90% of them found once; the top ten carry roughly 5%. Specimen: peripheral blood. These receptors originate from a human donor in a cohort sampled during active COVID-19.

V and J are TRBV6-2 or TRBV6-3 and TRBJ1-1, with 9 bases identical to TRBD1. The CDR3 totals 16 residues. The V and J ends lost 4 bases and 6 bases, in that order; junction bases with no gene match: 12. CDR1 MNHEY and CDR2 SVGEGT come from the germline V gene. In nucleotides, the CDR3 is TGTGCCAGCAGTTTGGGAGCCGGGACAGGGTCCCCTGAAGCTTTCTTT. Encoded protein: CASSLGAGTGSPEAFF.

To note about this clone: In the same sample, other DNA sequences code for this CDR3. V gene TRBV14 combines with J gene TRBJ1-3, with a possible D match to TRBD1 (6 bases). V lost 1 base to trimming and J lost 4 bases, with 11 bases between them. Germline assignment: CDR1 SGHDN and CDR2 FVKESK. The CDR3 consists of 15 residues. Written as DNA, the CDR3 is TGTGCCAGCAGCCAAGGGAGGACAGTAGGAAACACCATATATTTT. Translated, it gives CASSQGRTVGNTIYF.

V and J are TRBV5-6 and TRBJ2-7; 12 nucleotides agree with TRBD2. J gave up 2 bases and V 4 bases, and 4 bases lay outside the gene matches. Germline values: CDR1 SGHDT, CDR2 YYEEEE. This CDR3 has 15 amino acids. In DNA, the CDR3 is TGTGCCAGCAGCCGCCGGACTAGCGGGGCCTACGAGCAGTACTTC. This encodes CASSRRTSGAYEQYF.

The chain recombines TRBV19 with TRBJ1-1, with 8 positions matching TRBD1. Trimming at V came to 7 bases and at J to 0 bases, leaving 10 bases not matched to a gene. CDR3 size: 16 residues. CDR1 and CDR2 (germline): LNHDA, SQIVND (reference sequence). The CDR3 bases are TGTGCCAGTAAACCGGGACAGGCAGGGATGAACACTGAAGCTTTCTTT. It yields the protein CASKPGQAGMNTEAFF.

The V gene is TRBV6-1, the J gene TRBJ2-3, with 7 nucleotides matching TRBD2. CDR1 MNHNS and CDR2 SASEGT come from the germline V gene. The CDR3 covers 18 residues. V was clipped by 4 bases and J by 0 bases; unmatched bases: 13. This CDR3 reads CASSGWGGSFSSTDTQYF. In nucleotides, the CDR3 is TGTGCCAGCAGTGGGTGGGGCGGGAGCTTTTCTAGCACAGATACGCAGTATTTT.

Written as DNA, the CDR3 is TGTGCCAGCAGCTCCCAATCGGGCTCCTATAATTCACCCCTCCACTTT. Protein sequence: CASSSQSGSYNSPLHF. This sequence joins TRBV7-2 and TRBJ1-6; D is ambiguous. V was cut by 4 bases and J by 0 bases, with 10 bases left in between. This CDR3 is built from 16 residues. Looked up from germline, CDR1 is SGHTA and CDR2 is FQGNSA.

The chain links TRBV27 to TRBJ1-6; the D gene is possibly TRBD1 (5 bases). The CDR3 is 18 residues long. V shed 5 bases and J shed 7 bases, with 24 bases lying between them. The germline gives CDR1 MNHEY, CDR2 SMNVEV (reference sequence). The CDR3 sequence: CASSRWVGQGGTNSPLHF. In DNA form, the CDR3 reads TGTGCCAGCAGTCGATGGGTAGGGCAGGGAGGTACCAATTCACCCCTCCACTTT.

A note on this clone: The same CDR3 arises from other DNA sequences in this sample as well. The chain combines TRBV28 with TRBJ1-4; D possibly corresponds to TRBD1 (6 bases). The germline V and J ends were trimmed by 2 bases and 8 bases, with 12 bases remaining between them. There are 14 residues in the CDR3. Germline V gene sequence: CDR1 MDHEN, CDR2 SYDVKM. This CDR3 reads CASSLGQGREKLFF. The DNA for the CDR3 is TGTGCCAGCAGTTTAGGGCAGGGGCGGGAAAAACTGTTTTTT.

CDR3 sequence (DNA): TGTGCCAGCAGCGCGCTAGCGGGAGAGGGTGATACGCAGTATTTT. Protein: CASSALAGEGDTQYF. J is TRBJ2-3 and V is TRBV9; 10 bases are shared with TRBD2. The length of the CDR3 is 15 residues. Germline CDR1 SGDLS, CDR2 YYNGEE. V dropped 3 bases and J dropped 6; count of bases not matched to a gene: 7.

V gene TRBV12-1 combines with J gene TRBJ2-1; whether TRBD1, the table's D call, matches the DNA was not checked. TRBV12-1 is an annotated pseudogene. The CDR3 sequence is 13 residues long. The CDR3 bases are TGTGCCAGCAGCTTTTTAACAGGGGGTGAGCAGTTCTTC. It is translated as CASSFLTGGEQFF.

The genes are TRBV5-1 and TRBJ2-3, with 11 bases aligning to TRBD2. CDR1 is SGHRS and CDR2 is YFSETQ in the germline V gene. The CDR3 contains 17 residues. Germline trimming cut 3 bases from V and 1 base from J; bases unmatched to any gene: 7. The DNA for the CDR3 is TGCGCCAGCAGCTATTACGGACTAGCGGGTCGCACAGATACGCAGTATTTT. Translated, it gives CASSYYGLAGRTDTQYF.

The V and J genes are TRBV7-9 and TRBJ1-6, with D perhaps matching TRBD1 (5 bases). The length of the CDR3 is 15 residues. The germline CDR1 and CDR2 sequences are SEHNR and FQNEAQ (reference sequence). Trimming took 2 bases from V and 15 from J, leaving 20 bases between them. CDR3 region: CASSLSGAPTGGLHF. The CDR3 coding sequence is TGTGCCAGCAGCTTATCCGGGGCCCCGACGGGGGGCCTCCACTTT.

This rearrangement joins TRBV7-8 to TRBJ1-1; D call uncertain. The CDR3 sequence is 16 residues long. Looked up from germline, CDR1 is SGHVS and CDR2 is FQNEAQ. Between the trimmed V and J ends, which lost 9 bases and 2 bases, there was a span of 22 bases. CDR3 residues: CASQFGVAKVNTEAFF. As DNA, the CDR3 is TGTGCCAGTCAATTCGGGGTAGCGAAAGTAAACACTGAAGCTTTCTTT.

CDR3 bases: TGTGCCAGCAGCCCCCGGACTAGCGGAGGCGGCGAGCAGTACTTC. Amino acids: CASSPRTSGGGEQYF. The rearrangement joins TRBV27 to TRBJ2-7, with 10 bases aligning to TRBD2. J lost 6 bases, V lost 6 bases, and 11 bases had no gene match. Germline CDR1 reads MNHEY; CDR2 reads SMNVEV (reference sequence). This CDR3 region has 15 residues.

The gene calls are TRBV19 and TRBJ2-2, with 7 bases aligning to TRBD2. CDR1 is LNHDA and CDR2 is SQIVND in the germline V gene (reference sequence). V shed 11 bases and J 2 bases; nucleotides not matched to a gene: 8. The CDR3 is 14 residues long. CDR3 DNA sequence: TGTGCCTCTAAAGCGGGGATAAACACCGGGGAGCTGTTTTTT. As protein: CASKAGINTGELFF.

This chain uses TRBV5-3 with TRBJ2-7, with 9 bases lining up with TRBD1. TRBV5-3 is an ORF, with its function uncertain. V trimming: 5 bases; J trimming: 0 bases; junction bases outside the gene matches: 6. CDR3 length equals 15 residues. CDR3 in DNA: TGTGCCAGAAGGGACCGGGACAGGGTCTCCTACGAGCAGTACTTC. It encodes CARRDRDRVSYEQYF.

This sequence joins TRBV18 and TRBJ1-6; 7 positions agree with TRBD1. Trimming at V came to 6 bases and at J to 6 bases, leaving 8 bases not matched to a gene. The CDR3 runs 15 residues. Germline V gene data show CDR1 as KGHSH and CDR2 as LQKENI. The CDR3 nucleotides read TGTGCCAGCTCCACTACCGGGACAGTTAATTCACCCCTCCACTTT. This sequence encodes CASSTTGTVNSPLHF.

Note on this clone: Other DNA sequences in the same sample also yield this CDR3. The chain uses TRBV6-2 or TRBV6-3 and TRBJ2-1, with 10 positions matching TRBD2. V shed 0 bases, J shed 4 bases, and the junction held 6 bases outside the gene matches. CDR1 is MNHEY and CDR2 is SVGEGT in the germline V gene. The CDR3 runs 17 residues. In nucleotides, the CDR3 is TGTGCCAGCAGTTACTCGGGAACTAGCGGGATTTACAATGAGCAGTTCTTC. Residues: CASSYSGTSGIYNEQFF.

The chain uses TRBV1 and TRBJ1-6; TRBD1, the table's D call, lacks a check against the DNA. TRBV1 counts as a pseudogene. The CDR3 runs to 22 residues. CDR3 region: CTSSQSGGIGTGQKGGDSPLHF. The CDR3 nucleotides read TGCACCAGCAGCCAGTCGGGGGGAATAGGGACAGGCCAAAAAGGGGGCGATTCACCCCTCCACTTT.

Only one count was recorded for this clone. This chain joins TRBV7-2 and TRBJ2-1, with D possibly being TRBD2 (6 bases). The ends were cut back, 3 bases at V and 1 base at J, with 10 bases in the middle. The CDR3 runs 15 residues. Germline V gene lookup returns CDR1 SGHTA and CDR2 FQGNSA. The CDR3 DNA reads TGTGCCAGCAGCTTGGGGGGAGCTTCCTACAATGAGCAGTTCTTC. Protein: CASSLGGASYNEQFF.

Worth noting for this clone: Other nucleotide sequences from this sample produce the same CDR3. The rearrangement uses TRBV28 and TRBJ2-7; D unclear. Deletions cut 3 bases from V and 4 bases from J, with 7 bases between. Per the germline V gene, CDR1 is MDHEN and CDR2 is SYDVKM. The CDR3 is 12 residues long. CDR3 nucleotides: TGTGCCAGCAGTTTGTCGAGTTACGAGCAGTACTTC. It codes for CASSLSSYEQYF. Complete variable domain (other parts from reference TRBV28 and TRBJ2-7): DVKVTQSSRYLVKRTGEKVFLECVQDMDHENMFWYRQDPGLGLRLIYFSYDVKMKEKGDIPEGYSVSREKKERFSLILESASTNQTSMYLCASSLSSYEQYFGPGTRLTVT.

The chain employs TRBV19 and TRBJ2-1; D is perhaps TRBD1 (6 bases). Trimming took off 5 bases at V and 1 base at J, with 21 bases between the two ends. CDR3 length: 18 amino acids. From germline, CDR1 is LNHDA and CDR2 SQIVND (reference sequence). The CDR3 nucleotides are TGTGCCAGTAGTTCACAGGGATCGGTTAAATTGTCCTACAATGAGCAGTTCTTC. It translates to CASSSQGSVKLSYNEQFF.

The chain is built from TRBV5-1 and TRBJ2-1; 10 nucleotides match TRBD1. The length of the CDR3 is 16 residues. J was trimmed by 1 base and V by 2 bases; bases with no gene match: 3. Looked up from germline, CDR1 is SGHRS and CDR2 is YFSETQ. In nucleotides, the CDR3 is TGCGCCAGCAGCTTAAGACAGGGGGCGTCCTACAATGAGCAGTTCTTC. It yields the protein CASSLRQGASYNEQFF.

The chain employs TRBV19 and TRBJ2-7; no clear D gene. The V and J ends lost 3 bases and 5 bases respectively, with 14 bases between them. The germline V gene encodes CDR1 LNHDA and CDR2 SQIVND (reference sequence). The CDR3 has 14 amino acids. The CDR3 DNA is TGTGCCAGTAGTATTTCAGGTATTCGACACGAGCAGTACTTC. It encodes CASSISGIRHEQYF. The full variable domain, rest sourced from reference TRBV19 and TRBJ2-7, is DGGITQSPKYLFRKEGQNVTLSCEQNLNHDAMYWYRQDPGQGLRLIYYSQIVNDFQKGDIAEGYSVSREKKESFPLTVTSAQKNPTAFYLCASSISGIRHEQYFGPGTRLTVT.

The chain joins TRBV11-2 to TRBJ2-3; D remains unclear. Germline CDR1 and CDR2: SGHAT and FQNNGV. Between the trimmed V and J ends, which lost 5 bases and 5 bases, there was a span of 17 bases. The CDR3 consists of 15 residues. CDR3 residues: CASSPRGVAGDTQYF. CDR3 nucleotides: TGTGCCAGCAGCCCCAGAGGAGTCGCCGGAGATACGCAGTATTTT.

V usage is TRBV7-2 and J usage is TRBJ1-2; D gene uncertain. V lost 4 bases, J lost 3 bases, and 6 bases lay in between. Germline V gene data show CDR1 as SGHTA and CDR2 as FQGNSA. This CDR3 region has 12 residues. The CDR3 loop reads CASSSTYYGYTF. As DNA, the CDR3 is TGTGCCAGCAGCTCCACTTACTATGGCTACACCTTC.

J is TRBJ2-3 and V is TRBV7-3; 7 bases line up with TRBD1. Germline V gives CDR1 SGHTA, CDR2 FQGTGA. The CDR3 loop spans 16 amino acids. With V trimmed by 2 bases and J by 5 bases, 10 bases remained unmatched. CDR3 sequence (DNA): TGTGCCAGCAGCTTAGGGGGACAGTCCCTAGGAGATACGCAGTATTTT. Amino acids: CASSLGGQSLGDTQYF.

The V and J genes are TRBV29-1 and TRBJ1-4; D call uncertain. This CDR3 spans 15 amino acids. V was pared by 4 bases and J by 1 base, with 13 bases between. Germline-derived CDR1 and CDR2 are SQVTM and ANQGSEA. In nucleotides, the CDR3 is TGCAGCGTTGCCGGAACCTCTAGAACTAATGAAAAACTGTTTTTT. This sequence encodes CSVAGTSRTNEKLFF.

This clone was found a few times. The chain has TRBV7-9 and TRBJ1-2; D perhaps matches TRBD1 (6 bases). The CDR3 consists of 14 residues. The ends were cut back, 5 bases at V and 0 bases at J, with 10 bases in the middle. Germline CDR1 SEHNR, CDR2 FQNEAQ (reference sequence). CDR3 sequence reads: CASSPGTPNYGYTF. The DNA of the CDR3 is TGTGCCAGCAGCCCCGGGACACCTAACTATGGCTACACCTTC.

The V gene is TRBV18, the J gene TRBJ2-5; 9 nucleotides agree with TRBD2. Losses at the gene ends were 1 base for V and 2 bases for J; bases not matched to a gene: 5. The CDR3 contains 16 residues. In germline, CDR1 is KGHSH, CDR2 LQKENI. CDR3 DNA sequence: TGTGCCAGCTCACCACGCGGACTAGCGTATCAAGAGACCCAGTACTTC. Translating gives CASSPRGLAYQETQYF.

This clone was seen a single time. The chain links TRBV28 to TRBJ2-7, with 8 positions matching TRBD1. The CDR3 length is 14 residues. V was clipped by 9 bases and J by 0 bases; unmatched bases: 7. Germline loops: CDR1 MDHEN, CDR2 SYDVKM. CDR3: CASQTGVGSYEQYF. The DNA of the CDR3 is TGTGCCAGTCAGACAGGGGTTGGCTCCTACGAGCAGTACTTC. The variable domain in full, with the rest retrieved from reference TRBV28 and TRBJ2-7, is DVKVTQSSRYLVKRTGEKVFLECVQDMDHENMFWYRQDPGLGLRLIYFSYDVKMKEKGDIPEGYSVSREKKERFSLILESASTNQTSMYLCASQTGVGSYEQYFGPGTRLTVT.

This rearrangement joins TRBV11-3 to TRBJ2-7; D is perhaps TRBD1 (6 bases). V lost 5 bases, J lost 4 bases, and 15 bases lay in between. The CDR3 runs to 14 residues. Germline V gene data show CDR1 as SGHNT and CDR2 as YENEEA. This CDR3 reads CASSIGSGDYEQYF. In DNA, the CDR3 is TGTGCCAGCAGCATCGGGTCAGGGGATTACGAGCAGTACTTC.